These T cell receptor beta chains were read from a single sample in a study of blood T cell repertoires in COVID-19. Profiling relied on immunoSEQ multiplex PCR, and the TCRdb table lists in-frame clones only, not all of them. The sample has approximately 350,000 clones, less than 90% seen once. Sequenced: peripheral blood. Source of these receptors: a woman in her sixties with COVID-19, enrolled during active disease. Each CDR3 is given with its conserved first and last residue. The D gene is left open where the match is weak. Clone size, where shown, is once, few, many, or a class for clones that have expanded.

d_call	clone_size	v_call	j_call	cdr3_aa	cdr3_nt
NA	NA	TRBV7-8	TRBJ1-6	CASSQIHRTEDSPLHF	TGTGCCAGCAGCCAAATTCACCGGACAGAAGATTCACCCCTCCACTTT
NA	NA	TRBV27	TRBJ2-7	CASSLWGGHEQYF	TGTGCCAGCAGTTTATGGGGGGGCCACGAGCAGTACTTC
NA	NA	TRBV18	TRBJ2-2	CASSPRGIGELFF	TGTGCCAGCTCACCACGGGGCATCGGGGAGCTGTTTTTT
NA	NA	TRBV5-1	TRBJ1-3	CASSTTPGTSGNTIYF	TGCGCCAGCAGCACGACCCCAGGTACCTCTGGAAACACCATATATTTT
NA	many	TRBV9	TRBJ1-1	CASSVVLGGPNTEAFF	TGTGCCAGCAGCGTAGTTCTGGGAGGGCCGAACACTGAAGCTTTCTTT
NA	NA	TRBV5-1	TRBJ1-4	CASSKGGTNEKLFF	TGCGCCAGCAGCAAGGGAGGAACTAATGAAAAACTGTTTTTT
NA	NA	TRBV18	TRBJ1-2	CASSPSRREGYTF	TGTGCCAGCTCACCATCGAGGCGGGAAGGCTACACCTTC
NA	once	TRBV9	TRBJ1-1	CASSVAGFMNTEAFF	TGTGCCAGCAGCGTAGCGGGGTTTATGAACACTGAAGCTTTCTTT
TRBD1	NA	TRBV7-8	TRBJ1-2	CASSQGGEDGYTF	TGTGCCAGCAGCCAGGGGGGGGAGGATGGCTACACCTTC
TRBD1	many	TRBV2	TRBJ1-4	CASKRDRGDEKLFF	TGTGCCAGCAAGAGGGACAGGGGAGACGAAAAACTGTTTTTT
TRBD1	NA	TRBV9	TRBJ2-7	CASSLTGGGREQYF	TGTGCCAGCAGCTTAACAGGGGGCGGACGCGAGCAGTACTTC
TRBD1	NA	TRBV30	TRBJ1-1	CAWSTGGYTEAFF	TGTGCCTGGAGTACAGGGGGTTACACTGAAGCTTTCTTT
NA	NA	TRBV5-4	TRBJ1-5	CASSADKNQPQHF	TGTGCCAGCAGCGCAGACAAAAATCAGCCCCAGCATTTT
TRBD1	NA	TRBV3-1/TRBV3-2	TRBJ1-1	CASSQFQGAFEAFF	TGTGCCAGCAGCCAGTTTCAGGGGGCATTTGAAGCTTTCTTT
NA	once	TRBV10-3	TRBJ2-5	CAIKTGQETQYF	TGTGCCATCAAGACAGGTCAAGAGACCCAGTACTTC
TRBD1	NA	TRBV10-3	TRBJ1-5	CATGRDRENQPQHF	TGTGCCACGGGCCGGGACAGGGAGAATCAGCCCCAGCATTTT